What follows are 14 T cell receptor beta chains derived from one specimen sequenced in a study of cytomegalovirus exposure and HLA in healthy donors. Both 60 Vbeta primers and 13 Jbeta primers went into the PCR. Sequenced by immunoSEQ multiplex PCR; TCRdb stores in-frame clones only, minus some. This sample carries around 150,000 clones, 70% of them seen once, and the ten largest clones take 4.7%. Sequencing was performed on PBMCs. Receptors were obtained from a man aged 18 to 35 in good health and CMV-seropositive.

The chain is built from TRBV30 and TRBJ1-1; a weak D match, TRBD1 (6 bases). Per the germline V gene, CDR1 is GTSNPN and CDR2 is SVGIG (reference sequence). V dropped 4 bases and J dropped 1 base, with 16 bases sitting between them. CDR3 size: 15 residues. The CDR3 protein is CAWNLNQQGNTEAFF. CDR3 nucleotides: TGTGCCTGGAACCTAAACCAACAGGGGAACACTGAAGCTTTCTTT.

The chain has TRBV7-3 and TRBJ2-3; D may be TRBD2 (6 bases). There are 13 residues in the CDR3. Trimming left V 8 bases short and J 2 bases short, with 11 bases between. Germline CDR1 is SGHTA and CDR2 is FQGTGA. The CDR3 DNA is TGTGCCAGCGGGGACTTGTACACAGATACGCAGTATTTT. It is translated as CASGDLYTDTQYF.

The genes are TRBV28 and TRBJ2-1; 8 bases are a match to TRBD2. This CDR3 comprises 15 residues. Germline V gene sequence: CDR1 MDHEN, CDR2 SYDVKM. The ends lost 6 bases at V and 3 bases at J; junction bases unmatched: 7. CDR3 protein: CASRISGANYNEQFF. CDR3 DNA: TGTGCCAGCAGGATTAGCGGGGCGAACTACAATGAGCAGTTCTTC.

This clone was counted only a few times. The chain employs TRBV5-4 and TRBJ1-1, with D possibly being TRBD1 (5 bases). Germline lookup yields CDR1 SGHNT and CDR2 YYREEE (reference sequence). The CDR3 covers 16 residues. V lost 1 base, J lost 3 bases, and 16 bases lay in between. The CDR3 spells CASSLFGRGWDTEAFF. The CDR3 bases are TGTGCCAGCAGCTTGTTCGGGCGGGGGTGGGACACTGAAGCTTTCTTT.

This rearrangement joins TRBV7-6 to TRBJ2-5; perhaps TRBD1 as D (6 bases). V was pared by 4 bases and J by 5 bases, with 14 bases between. Germline V gene data show CDR1 as SGHVS and CDR2 as FNYEAQ. There are 14 residues in the CDR3. The CDR3 reads CASSSYRAGETQYF. Written as DNA, the CDR3 is TGTGCCAGCAGCTCCTACAGGGCAGGGGAGACCCAGTACTTC.

V gene TRBV5-4 combines with J gene TRBJ1-2; the D gene is possibly TRBD1 (5 bases). V lost 4 bases and J lost 8, with 24 bases in between. The CDR3 covers 16 residues. From germline, CDR1 is SGHNT and CDR2 YYREEE (reference sequence). CDR3 sequence (DNA): TGTGCCAGCAGCCGAGTCAGGGTAGAGGCATTGGGGGGCTACACCTTC. This gives the protein CASSRVRVEALGGYTF. The complete variable domain, with remaining parts taken from reference TRBV5-4 and TRBJ1-2, reads ETGVTQSPTHLIKTRGQQVTLRCSSQSGHNTVSWYQQALGQGPQFIFQYYREEENGRGNFPPRFSGLQFPNYSSELNVNALELDDSALYLCASSRVRVEALGGYTFGSGTRLTVV.

The chain uses TRBV9 and TRBJ1-1; D is unclear. With 4 bases removed from V and 0 bases from J, the gap between germline ends came to 13 bases. The germline CDR1 and CDR2 sequences are SGDLS and YYNGEE. The CDR3 spans 15 residues. CDR3 protein: CASSPGGGVNTEAFF. CDR3 sequence (DNA): TGTGCCAGCAGCCCCGGAGGCGGAGTGAACACTGAAGCTTTCTTT.

The chain recombines TRBV5-1 with TRBJ2-1; 12 positions agree with TRBD2. The CDR3 loop spans 15 amino acids. Looked up from germline, CDR1 is SGHRS and CDR2 is YFSETQ. J lost 7 bases, V lost 0 bases, and 2 bases had no gene match. CDR3 sequence: CASSLGTSGDNEQFF. The CDR3, as DNA: TGCGCCAGCAGCTTGGGGACTAGCGGGGATAATGAGCAGTTCTTC.

This chain connects TRBV28 to TRBJ2-7; D call uncertain. This CDR3 is built from 12 residues. In germline, CDR1 is MDHEN, CDR2 SYDVKM. V was cut by 7 bases and J by 5 bases, with 12 bases left in between. The CDR3 sequence is CASTSPGDEQYV. The CDR3 DNA is TGTGCCAGCACCAGTCCCGGAGACGAGCAGTACGTC.

The rearrangement joins TRBV19 to TRBJ1-5; 8 bases are shared with TRBD1. This CDR3 has 15 residues. CDR1 LNHDA and CDR2 SQIVND come from the germline V gene (reference sequence). The V and J ends lost 5 bases and 6 bases, in that order; junction bases with no gene match: 9. The CDR3 reads CASSAWTGTPQPQHF. Written as DNA, the CDR3 is TGTGCCAGTAGTGCCTGGACAGGGACACCTCAGCCCCAGCATTTT.

This clone was seen only once. Written as DNA, the CDR3 is TGTGCCAGCAGCACCCGGGACAGGGGGATCAATGAGCAGTTCTTC. Protein sequence: CASSTRDRGINEQFF. The rearrangement joins TRBV13 to TRBJ2-1, with 11 bases that match TRBD1. V dropped 5 bases and J dropped 6; count of bases not matched to a gene: 6. Germline V CDR1 and CDR2: PRHDT, FYEKMQ (reference sequence). The CDR3 is 15 amino acids.

The CDR3 protein is CASSLVAGTYQETQYF. For the CDR3, the DNA is TGTGCCAGCAGTTTAGTAGCGGGGACTTACCAAGAGACCCAGTACTTC. The genes are TRBV28 and TRBJ2-5; 8 bases line up with TRBD2. The length of the CDR3 is 16 residues. The J segment lost 0 bases and the V segment lost 2 bases, leaving 5 bases of the junction unmatched. The germline CDR1 and CDR2 sequences are MDHEN and SYDVKM.

This rearrangement joins TRBV5-4 to TRBJ1-2; D remains unclear. Per the germline V gene, CDR1 is SGHNT and CDR2 is YYREEE (reference sequence). Trimming stripped 2 bases from V and 8 bases from J, with 10 bases between. CDR3 length equals 12 residues. The CDR3 DNA follows: TGTGCCAGCAGCTTTCCCCCGGGGGGCTACACCTTC. Residues: CASSFPPGGYTF. Variable domain in full (rest from reference TRBV5-4 and TRBJ1-2): ETGVTQSPTHLIKTRGQQVTLRCSSQSGHNTVSWYQQALGQGPQFIFQYYREEENGRGNFPPRFSGLQFPNYSSELNVNALELDDSALYLCASSFPPGGYTFGSGTRLTVV.

The rearrangement joins TRBV30 to TRBJ1-2; 9 bases map to TRBD1. J lost 2 bases, V lost 2 bases, and 3 bases had no gene match. CDR1 GTSNPN and CDR2 SVGIG come from the germline V gene (reference sequence). The CDR3 loop spans 14 amino acids. The chain's CDR3 is CAWSTGTGNYGYTF. In DNA, the CDR3 is TGTGCCTGGAGTACGGGGACAGGGAACTATGGCTACACCTTC.